This entry lists 8 T cell receptor beta chains sequenced from one sample in a study of cytomegalovirus exposure and HLA in healthy donors. PCR was performed using 60 Vbeta and 13 Jbeta primers. Measured with immunoSEQ multiplex PCR; TCRdb has only the in-frame clones, and not every one. This sample's table has some 60,000 clones. Sequenced material: PBMCs. All receptors derive from a man between 25 and 39 years old in good health and CMV-seropositive.

The gene calls are TRBV19 and TRBJ2-1; the D gene is possibly TRBD1 (6 bases). There are 15 residues in the CDR3. CDR1 and CDR2 (germline): LNHDA, SQIVND (reference sequence). Between the trimmed V and J ends, which lost 5 bases and 5 bases, there was a span of 16 bases. The CDR3 region is CASSPAGAFDNEQFF. The CDR3 nucleotides read TGTGCCAGTAGTCCGGCAGGGGCTTTCGACAATGAGCAGTTCTTC. The full variable domain, its missing parts supplied by reference TRBV19 and TRBJ2-1, is DGGITQSPKYLFRKEGQNVTLSCEQNLNHDAMYWYRQDPGQGLRLIYYSQIVNDFQKGDIAEGYSVSREKKESFPLTVTSAQKNPTAFYLCASSPAGAFDNEQFFGPGTRLTVL.

The rearrangement uses TRBV19 and TRBJ2-7, with TRBD2 as a possible D gene (5 bases). V was cut by 0 bases and J by 5 bases, with 14 bases left in between. This CDR3 region has 15 residues. Per the germline V gene, CDR1 is LNHDA and CDR2 is SQIVND (reference sequence). The CDR3 loop reads CASSIDSGKSNEQYF. CDR3 bases: TGTGCCAGTAGTATAGATTCCGGGAAAAGCAACGAGCAGTACTTC.

This chain connects TRBV29-1 to TRBJ1-2; D is ambiguous. The CDR3 has 11 amino acids. Looked up from germline, CDR1 is SQVTM and CDR2 is ANQGSEA. Trimming stripped 5 bases from V and 8 bases from J, with 12 bases between. In DNA form, the CDR3 reads TGCAGCGTTCATCATAGTTGCGGCTACACCTTC. It encodes CSVHHSCGYTF.

The J gene is TRBJ2-7, the V gene TRBV12-5, with 8 nucleotides matching TRBD2. J was trimmed by 10 bases and V by 7 bases; bases with no gene match: 6. Per germline, CDR1 LGHNT and CDR2 FRNRAP. The CDR3 extends over 11 amino acids. CDR3 sequence reads: CASARGTSQYF. In DNA, the CDR3 is TGTGCTAGTGCTCGGGGGACTAGTCAGTACTTC.

The chain uses TRBV4-1 and TRBJ1-1, with D unresolved. The V end lost 1 base, the J end lost 0 bases, and 9 bases lay between the germline ends. Looked up from germline, CDR1 is MGHRA and CDR2 is YSYEKL. The CDR3 extends over 15 amino acids. This chain's CDR3 is CASSQAVDMNTEAFF. The DNA for the CDR3 is TGCGCCAGCAGCCAAGCTGTAGACATGAACACTGAAGCTTTCTTT.

The chain recombines TRBV5-1 with TRBJ2-1, with 9 positions matching TRBD1. This CDR3 is built from 16 residues. V shed 3 bases, J shed 0 bases, and the junction held 4 bases outside the gene matches. The V gene's germline CDR1 is SGHRS and CDR2 YFSETQ. CDR3 sequence reads: CASSSTGGSSYNEQFF. The DNA of the CDR3 is TGCGCCAGCAGCTCGACAGGGGGGAGCTCCTACAATGAGCAGTTCTTC.

This rearrangement joins TRBV27 to TRBJ1-2, with D unresolved. V was clipped by 8 bases and J by 12 bases, with 16 bases between them. This CDR3 is 11 amino acids long. CDR1 and CDR2 (germline): MNHEY, SMNVEV (reference sequence). In nucleotides, the CDR3 is TGTGCCAGCCGCGGGATGGAAGGCCACACCTTC. This codes for CASRGMEGHTF.

The chain joins TRBV27 to TRBJ1-1; possibly TRBD1 for D (5 bases). Between the trimmed V and J ends, which lost 1 base and 1 base, there was a span of 19 bases. This CDR3 spans 18 amino acids. Per the germline V gene, CDR1 is MNHEY and CDR2 is SMNVEV (reference sequence). The CDR3: CASSLWGDILQSNTEAFF. The CDR3 bases are TGTGCCAGCAGTTTATGGGGCGACATCCTACAATCGAACACTGAAGCTTTCTTT.